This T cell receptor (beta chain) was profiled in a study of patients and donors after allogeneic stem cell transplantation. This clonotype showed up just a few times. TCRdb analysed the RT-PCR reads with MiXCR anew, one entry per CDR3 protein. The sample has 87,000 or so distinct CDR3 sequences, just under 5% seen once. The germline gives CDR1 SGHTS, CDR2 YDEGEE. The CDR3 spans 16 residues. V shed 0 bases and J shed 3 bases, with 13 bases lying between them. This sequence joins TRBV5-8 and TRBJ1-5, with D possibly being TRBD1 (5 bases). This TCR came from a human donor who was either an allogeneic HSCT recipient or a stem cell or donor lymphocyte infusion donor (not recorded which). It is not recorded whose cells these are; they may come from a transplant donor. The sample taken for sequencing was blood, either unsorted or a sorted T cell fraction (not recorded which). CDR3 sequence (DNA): TGTGCCAGCAGCTTGGGTGACAGCCCCGCCAATCAGCCCCAGCATTTT. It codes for CASSLGDSPANQPQHF. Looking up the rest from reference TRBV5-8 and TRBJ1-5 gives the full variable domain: EAGVTQSPTHLIKTRGQQATLRCSPISGHTSVYWYQQALGLGLQFLLWYDEGEERNRGNFPPRFSGRQFPNYSSELNVNALELEDSALYLCASSLGDSPANQPQHFGDGTRLSIL.